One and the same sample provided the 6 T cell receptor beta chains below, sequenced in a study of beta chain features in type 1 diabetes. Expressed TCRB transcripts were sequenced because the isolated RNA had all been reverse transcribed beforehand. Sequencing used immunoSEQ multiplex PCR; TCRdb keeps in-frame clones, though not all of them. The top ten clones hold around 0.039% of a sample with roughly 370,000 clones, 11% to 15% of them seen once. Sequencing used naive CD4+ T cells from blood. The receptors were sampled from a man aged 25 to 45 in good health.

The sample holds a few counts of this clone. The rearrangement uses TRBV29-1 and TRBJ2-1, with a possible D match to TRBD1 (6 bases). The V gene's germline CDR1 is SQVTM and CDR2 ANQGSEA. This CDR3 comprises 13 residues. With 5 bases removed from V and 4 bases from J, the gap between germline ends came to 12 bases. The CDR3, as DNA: TGCAGCGTTCACGGGCAGGGGTACAATGAGCAGTTCTTC. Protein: CSVHGQGYNEQFF.

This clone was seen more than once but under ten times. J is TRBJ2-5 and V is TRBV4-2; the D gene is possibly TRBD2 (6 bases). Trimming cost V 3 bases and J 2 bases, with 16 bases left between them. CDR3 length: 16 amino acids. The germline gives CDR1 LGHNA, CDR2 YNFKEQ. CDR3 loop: CASSQLIAERQETQYF. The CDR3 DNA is TGTGCCAGCAGCCAGTTAATAGCGGAAAGACAAGAGACCCAGTACTTC.

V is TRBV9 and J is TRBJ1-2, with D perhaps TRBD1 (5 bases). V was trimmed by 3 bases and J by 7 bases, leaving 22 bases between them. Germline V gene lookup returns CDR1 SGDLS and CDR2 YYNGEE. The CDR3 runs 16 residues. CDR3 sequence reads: CASSAPPGRLASGYTF. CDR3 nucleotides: TGTGCCAGCAGCGCCCCCCCGGGACGCCTAGCAAGTGGCTACACCTTC.

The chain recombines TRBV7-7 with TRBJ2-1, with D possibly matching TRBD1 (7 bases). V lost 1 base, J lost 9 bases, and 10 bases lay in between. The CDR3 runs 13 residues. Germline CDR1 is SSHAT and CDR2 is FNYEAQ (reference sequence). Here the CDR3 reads CASSLDRGGEQFF. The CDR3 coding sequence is TGTGCCAGCAGCTTAGACAGGGGAGGTGAGCAGTTCTTC.

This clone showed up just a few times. The CDR3 reads CASSSLGSSRNEQFF. DNA for the CDR3: TGTGCCAGCAGCTCCCTGGGTAGCAGTCGGAATGAGCAGTTCTTC. The chain joins TRBV7-2 to TRBJ2-1; D unresolved. This CDR3 spans 15 amino acids. CDR1 is SGHTA and CDR2 is FQGNSA in the germline V gene. V dropped 4 bases and J dropped 7 bases, with 17 bases sitting between them.

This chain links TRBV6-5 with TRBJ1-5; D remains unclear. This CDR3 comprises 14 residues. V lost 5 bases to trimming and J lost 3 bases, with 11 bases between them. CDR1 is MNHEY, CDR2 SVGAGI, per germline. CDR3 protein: CASSPRQDNQPQHF. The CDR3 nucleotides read TGTGCCAGCAGTCCCAGGCAGGACAATCAGCCCCAGCATTTT.